The 9 T cell receptor beta chains listed next were all sequenced from one sample in a study of low-dose radiotherapy and immunotherapy resistance in tumors. Time point meaning: after trial treatment. Treatment in this sample: LDRT plus nivolumab, ipilimumab, low-dose cyclophosphamide and aspirin (RACIN trial). TRAV- and TRBV-specific primers were used for first-strand cDNA, which covered alpha and beta chains. TCR amplification used about 18 PCR cycles, a constant-region primer and a V-primer adapter. TCRdb processed the reads anew with MiXCR; each CDR3 protein has one entry. The sample lists about 39,000 distinct CDR3 sequences; 20% were seen once. The sequenced sample was PBMCs, obtained after low-dose radiotherapy plus immunotherapy. The receptors derive from a female donor with ovarian cancer.

This clonotype was picked up many times. The chain couples TRBV6-6 to TRBJ2-7, with D tentatively TRBD1 (5 bases). Germline loops: CDR1 MNHNY, CDR2 SVGAGI (reference sequence). The CDR3 extends over 14 amino acids. Trimming took 0 bases from V and 2 from J, leaving 8 bases between them. The CDR3 reads CASSYSGQTYEQYF. CDR3 nucleotide sequence: TGTGCCAGCAGTTACTCGGGGCAGACCTACGAGCAGTACTTC.

This clonotype was seen many times. The J gene is TRBJ2-3, the V gene TRBV2; 7 bases agree with TRBD1. V dropped 6 bases and J dropped 4; count of bases not matched to a gene: 7. This CDR3 has 14 amino acids. Germline V gives CDR1 SNHLY, CDR2 FYNNEI. In nucleotides, the CDR3 is TGTGCCAGCAGCTGGGACAGATTCTCAGATACGCAGTATTTT. As protein: CASSWDRFSDTQYF.

J is TRBJ2-7 and V is TRBV5-4, with 7 positions matching TRBD2. Germline CDR1 and CDR2: SGHNT and YYREEE (reference sequence). This CDR3 contains 14 residues. The junction had 10 bases not matched to a gene; V was cut back by 5 bases and J by 5 bases. Written as DNA, the CDR3 is TGTGCCAGCAGACCTCGGCGGGAGTCACACGAGCAGTACTTC. It yields the protein CASRPRRESHEQYF. Looking up the rest from reference TRBV5-4 and TRBJ2-7 gives the full variable domain: ETGVTQSPTHLIKTRGQQVTLRCSSQSGHNTVSWYQQALGQGPQFIFQYYREEENGRGNFPPRFSGLQFPNYSSELNVNALELDDSALYLCASRPRRESHEQYFGPGTRLTVT.

The sample holds many counts of this clonotype. The chain joins TRBV13 to TRBJ2-2, with D possibly TRBD1 on 6 matching bases. Germline V gene data show CDR1 as PRHDT and CDR2 as FYEKMQ (reference sequence). The CDR3 runs to 15 residues. The V gene lost 5 bases and the J gene lost 3 bases, with 13 bases spanning the gap. CDR3 bases: TGTGCCAGCAGCCTTCGGGACACCTACACCGGGGAGCTGTTTTTT. Its protein product is CASSLRDTYTGELFF.

This clonotype was recorded many times. V is TRBV10-2 and J is TRBJ2-1, with TRBD1 as a possible D gene (6 bases). Trimming took 6 bases from V and 7 from J, leaving 10 bases between them. Per germline, CDR1 WSHSY and CDR2 SAAADI. The CDR3 spans 12 residues. This CDR3 reads CASRGTPNEQFF. As DNA, the CDR3 is TGCGCCAGCAGGGGGACACCTAATGAGCAGTTCTTC.

The table lists this clonotype with many counts. The rearrangement joins TRBV29-1 to TRBJ1-4; no reliable D call. This CDR3 is built from 12 residues. Between the trimmed V and J ends, which lost 6 bases and 8 bases, there was a span of 13 bases. Germline loops: CDR1 SQVTM, CDR2 ANQGSEA. The CDR3 nucleotides are TGCAGCGTGATCGACAATAGCGAAAAACTGTTTTTT. Encoded protein: CSVIDNSEKLFF.

J is TRBJ2-2 and V is TRBV7-2, with D unclear. V was shortened by 0 bases and J by 1 base, with 6 bases between the two germline ends. CDR1 is SGHTA, CDR2 FQGNSA, per germline. The CDR3 contains 15 residues. The CDR3 sequence is CASSLASQNTGELFF. CDR3 bases: TGTGCCAGCAGCTTAGCGTCCCAGAACACCGGGGAGCTGTTTTTT.

The V and J genes are TRBV12-3 or TRBV12-4 and TRBJ2-6; 9 nucleotides match TRBD1. The CDR3 contains 15 residues. After removal of 6 bases from V and 2 bases from J, the junction contained 2 bases not matched to a gene. The CDR3 region is CASSRTGAGANVLTF. The CDR3, as DNA: TGTGCCAGCAGCCGGACAGGGGCTGGGGCCAACGTCCTGACTTTC.

There are a few counts of this clonotype. The rearrangement joins TRBV28 to TRBJ2-1; a possible D gene is TRBD1 (6 bases). The V gene lost 3 bases and the J gene lost 12 bases, with 21 bases spanning the gap. Germline assignment: CDR1 MDHEN and CDR2 SYDVKM. The CDR3 extends over 15 amino acids. The CDR3 is CASSFRGRGGGGQFF. For the CDR3, the DNA is TGTGCCAGCAGTTTTAGGGGGAGAGGGGGTGGAGGGCAGTTCTTC.